This entry lists 29 T cell receptor beta chains sequenced from one sample in a study of T cells in localized non-small cell lung cancer. Data came from immunoSEQ multiplex PCR; TCRdb stores just in-frame clones and leaves some out. The table shows 45,000 to 55,000 clones, with roughly 80% occurring only once. The sample in question was peripheral blood, obtained before any cancer treatment. The receptors come from a man aged 40 to 70 with stage I squamous cell lung carcinoma.

This clone appeared a single time. The rearrangement links TRBV9 to TRBJ2-7, with TRBD1 identical over 8 bases. This CDR3 has 14 residues. The V gene end was trimmed by 0 bases and the J gene end by 2 bases; junction bases not matched to a gene: 1. Germline V gene data show CDR1 as SGDLS and CDR2 as YYNGEE. For the CDR3, the DNA is TGTGCCAGCAGCGTAGCGGGACAGGCCTACGAGCAGTACTTC. This sequence encodes CASSVAGQAYEQYF. The variable domain in full, with the rest retrieved from reference TRBV9 and TRBJ2-7, is DSGVTQTPKHLITATGQRVTLRCSPRSGDLSVYWYQQSLDQGLQFLIQYYNGEERAKGNILERFSAQQFPDLHSELNLSSLELGDSALYFCASSVAGQAYEQYFGPGTRLTVT.

This chain links TRBV7-2 with TRBJ2-5; maybe TRBD1 (6 bases). Trimming took off 5 bases at V and 2 bases at J, with 9 bases between the two ends. This CDR3 comprises 13 residues. Germline assignment: CDR1 SGHTA and CDR2 FQGNSA. CDR3: CASSTDRQETQYF. CDR3 bases: TGTGCCAGCAGCACAGACAGGCAAGAGACCCAGTACTTC.

The J gene is TRBJ1-1, the V gene TRBV6-5, with a possible D match to TRBD1 (5 bases). The germline gives CDR1 MNHEY, CDR2 SVGAGI. The V end was cut by 0 bases, the J end by 1 base, with 6 bases between. The CDR3 runs to 14 residues. The CDR3 region has the DNA TGTGCCAGCAGTTACTCAGGGGCGAACACTGAAGCTTTCTTT. The encoded protein is CASSYSGANTEAFF.

This sequence joins TRBV5-1 and TRBJ2-7; D may correspond to TRBD1 or TRBD2 (5 bases each). V was clipped by 3 bases and J by 4 bases, with 11 bases between them. The CDR3 sequence is 13 residues long. Per germline, CDR1 SGHRS and CDR2 YFSETQ. The CDR3 loop reads CASSWDRQYEQYF. The CDR3 DNA reads TGCGCCAGCAGCTGGGACCGGCAGTACGAGCAGTACTTC.

This clone was picked up one time. This sequence joins TRBV9 and TRBJ1-3; 7 bases map to TRBD1. The CDR3 consists of 12 residues. CDR1 and CDR2 (germline): SGDLS, YYNGEE. The trim removed 7 bases at V and 9 bases at J, leaving 7 bases unmatched. CDR3 loop: CASRDSESTIYF. DNA of the CDR3: TGTGCCAGCCGGGACAGTGAGAGCACCATATATTTT.

The chain uses TRBV2 and TRBJ1-5, with D unresolved. V shed 2 bases and J shed 11 bases, with 7 bases lying between them. From germline, CDR1 is SNHLY and CDR2 FYNNEI. The CDR3 spans 11 residues. Here the CDR3 DNA reads TGTGCCAGCAGTGAACGGGTGGCCCAGCATTTT. Translating gives CASSERVAQHF.

The chain combines TRBV9 with TRBJ2-3, with 9 bases identical to TRBD2. The junction had 1 base not matched to a gene; V was cut back by 1 base and J by 1 base. The CDR3 is 15 residues long. Per germline, CDR1 SGDLS and CDR2 YYNGEE. CDR3: CASSVLAGGTDTQYF. The CDR3 nucleotides read TGTGCCAGCAGCGTATTAGCGGGGGGCACAGATACGCAGTATTTT. Supplemented by reference TRBV9 and TRBJ2-3, the full variable domain reads DSGVTQTPKHLITATGQRVTLRCSPRSGDLSVYWYQQSLDQGLQFLIQYYNGEERAKGNILERFSAQQFPDLHSELNLSSLELGDSALYFCASSVLAGGTDTQYFGPGTRLTVL.

In its sample, this clone was seen a few times. This rearrangement joins TRBV5-6 to TRBJ1-2, with D uncertain. Trimming shortened V by 1 base and J by 4 bases, and 8 bases separated the two germline ends. Germline V gene lookup returns CDR1 SGHDT and CDR2 YYEEEE. CDR3 length: 13 amino acids. The CDR3 protein is CASSLSDTYGYTF. Here the CDR3 DNA reads TGTGCCAGCAGCTTGTCGGATACCTATGGCTACACCTTC. The full variable domain, rest sourced from reference TRBV5-6 and TRBJ1-2, is DAGVTQSPTHLIKTRGQQVTLRCSPKSGHDTVSWYQQALGQGPQFIFQYYEEEERQRGNFPDRFSGHQFPNYSSELNVNALLLGDSALYLCASSLSDTYGYTFGSGTRLTVV.

The V and J genes are TRBV18 and TRBJ2-1; tentative D call: TRBD2 (6 bases). This CDR3 comprises 15 residues. V lost 3 bases and J 12 bases, leaving 21 bases between the germline ends. CDR1 and CDR2 (germline): KGHSH, LQKENI. The CDR3 region is CASSPRQDAYGGQFF. Here the CDR3 DNA reads TGTGCCAGCTCACCGAGGCAGGACGCATACGGGGGGCAGTTCTTC.

This clone was detected once. The V call is TRBV19, the J call TRBJ1-2, with a possible D match to TRBD1 (5 bases). This CDR3 has 14 amino acids. V lost 3 bases and J lost 4, with 12 bases in between. The germline V gene encodes CDR1 LNHDA and CDR2 SQIVND (reference sequence). This CDR3 reads CASSIFNGGYGYTF. The CDR3 nucleotides are TGTGCCAGTAGTATCTTTAACGGGGGCTATGGCTACACCTTC.

V usage is TRBV19 and J usage is TRBJ1-5, with TRBD1 as a possible D gene (6 bases). The CDR3 runs 12 residues. CDR1 is LNHDA, CDR2 SQIVND, per germline (reference sequence). The V end lost 8 bases, the J end lost 3 bases, and 8 bases lay between the germline ends. The CDR3 coding sequence is TGTGCCAGTGGACAGATCAATCAGCCCCAGCATTTT. It yields the protein CASGQINQPQHF.

The V call is TRBV5-1, the J call TRBJ2-3; D might be TRBD1 or TRBD2, each matching 6 bases. V was pared by 2 bases and J by 4 bases, with 11 bases between. The CDR3 is 14 residues long. Per germline, CDR1 SGHRS and CDR2 YFSETQ. CDR3 in DNA: TGCGCCAGCAGCTTTGGGGGGCCCGCAGATACGCAGTATTTT. Its translation: CASSFGGPADTQYF.

The CDR3 loop is CARYIPGRMNTEAFF. DNA for the CDR3: TGTGCCAGATATATACCGGGACGGATGAACACTGAAGCTTTCTTT. The chain combines TRBV21-1 with TRBJ1-1. TRBV21-1 is noted as a pseudogene. CDR3 size: 15 residues.

The V call is TRBV18, the J call TRBJ1-5; 9 nucleotides agree with TRBD1. The germline CDR1 and CDR2 sequences are KGHSH and LQKENI. The J segment lost 3 bases and the V segment lost 4 bases, leaving 4 bases of the junction unmatched. The CDR3 sequence is 15 residues long. The CDR3 is CASSRGQGNNQPQHF. CDR3 sequence (DNA): TGTGCCAGCTCACGGGGACAGGGTAACAATCAGCCCCAGCATTTT.

The rearrangement joins TRBV7-9 to TRBJ1-1; D is uncertain. V lost 5 bases and J 7 bases, leaving 14 bases between the germline ends. The CDR3 contains 13 residues. The germline V gene encodes CDR1 SEHNR and CDR2 FQNEAQ (reference sequence). The CDR3 nucleotides are TGTGCCAGCAGCCCCCCCCCAAAGGTTGAAGCTTTCTTT. Its protein product is CASSPPPKVEAFF.

The CDR3 DNA follows: TGTGCCACCGGGACAGGGGATGAGACCCAGTACTTC. Its translation: CATGTGDETQYF. The V and J genes are TRBV28 and TRBJ2-5, with 10 positions matching TRBD1. The CDR3 loop spans 12 amino acids. Germline V gives CDR1 MDHEN, CDR2 SYDVKM. After removal of 10 bases from V and 5 bases from J, the junction contained 4 bases not matched to a gene.

This chain uses TRBV7-6 with TRBJ1-6; D unclear. The germline V gene has CDR1 SGHVS and CDR2 FNYEAQ. The CDR3 spans 16 residues. V lost 5 bases to trimming and J lost 1 base, with 12 bases between them. The CDR3 sequence is CASSQRKDSYNSPLHF. As DNA, the CDR3 is TGTGCCAGCAGCCAAAGGAAGGATTCCTATAATTCACCCCTCCACTTT. The whole variable domain, filled in from reference TRBV7-6 and TRBJ1-6, reads GAGVSQSPRYKVTKRGQDVALRCDPISGHVSLYWYRQALGQGPEFLTYFNYEAQQDKSGLPNDRFSAERPEGSISTLTIQRTEQRDSAMYRCASSQRKDSYNSPLHFGNGTRLTVT.

There are a few counts of this clone. The chain has TRBV11-1 and TRBJ1-2, with no clear D. Germline CDR1 is SGHAT and CDR2 is FQDESV (reference sequence). The length of the CDR3 is 15 residues. V dropped 4 bases and J dropped 4 bases, with 16 bases sitting between them. The CDR3 spells CASSSFTTGSYGYTF. CDR3 bases: TGTGCCAGCAGCTCGTTCACGACTGGCTCCTATGGCTACACCTTC.

There are a few counts of this clone. The chain joins TRBV30 to TRBJ1-2; no definite D call. Trimming removed 3 bases at V and 3 bases at J, with 5 bases between. Germline values: CDR1 GTSNPN, CDR2 SVGIG (reference sequence). This CDR3 comprises 11 residues. The DNA for the CDR3 is TGTGCCTGGAGCACCGACTATGGCTACACCTTC. Its translation is CAWSTDYGYTF.

This rearrangement joins TRBV28 to TRBJ2-4; D ambiguous. There are 12 residues in the CDR3. The ends were cut back, 3 bases at V and 6 bases at J, with 6 bases in the middle. Per the germline V gene, CDR1 is MDHEN and CDR2 is SYDVKM. The CDR3 region is CASSFHLNIQYF. In DNA form, the CDR3 reads TGTGCCAGCAGTTTCCACCTAAACATTCAGTACTTC.

CDR3: CASSPRPGQGLGLAKNIQYF. CDR3 nucleotides: TGTGCCAGCAGTCCCAGACCGGGACAGGGGTTAGGACTAGCCAAAAACATTCAGTACTTC. V and J are TRBV28 and TRBJ2-4; 10 bases agree with TRBD1. V gave up 5 bases and J gave up 0 bases; unmatched junction bases: 16. CDR3 length: 20 residues. From germline, CDR1 is MDHEN and CDR2 SYDVKM. Drawing the rest from reference TRBV28 and TRBJ2-4, the complete variable domain is DVKVTQSSRYLVKRTGEKVFLECVQDMDHENMFWYRQDPGLGLRLIYFSYDVKMKEKGDIPEGYSVSREKKERFSLILESASTNQTSMYLCASSPRPGQGLGLAKNIQYFGAGTRLSVL.

The chain joins TRBV5-1 to TRBJ1-6; TRBD1 matches 10 bases. CDR1 SGHRS and CDR2 YFSETQ come from the germline V gene. J was trimmed by 7 bases and V by 0 bases; bases with no gene match: 1. The CDR3 is 15 residues long. As DNA, the CDR3 is TGCGCCAGCAGCTTGGGACAGGGGGCAAATTCACCCCTCCACTTT. Its translation is CASSLGQGANSPLHF.

Concerning this clone: A read error may explain this, as a much larger clone is one base away. The chain uses TRBV7-9 and TRBJ1-1; D gene uncertain. The germline gives CDR1 SEHNR, CDR2 FQNEAQ (reference sequence). The V end lost 3 bases, the J end lost 4 bases, and 3 bases lay between the germline ends. The CDR3 is 11 amino acids. Written as DNA, the CDR3 is TGTGCCAGCAGCTTTGCCACTGAAGCTTTCTTT. Protein: CASSFATEAFF.

The gene calls are TRBV7-3 and TRBJ2-5; weak D call: TRBD2 (5 bases). Trimming pared 0 bases from V and 4 bases from J, leaving 12 bases between. The CDR3 contains 15 residues. The germline gives CDR1 SGHTA, CDR2 FQGTGA. CDR3 in amino acids: CASSLTAGGLETQYF. The CDR3 bases are TGTGCCAGCAGCTTAACGGCGGGCGGGTTAGAGACCCAGTACTTC.

The V call is TRBV4-1, the J call TRBJ1-4; no firm D call. This CDR3 is 15 amino acids long. Germline V gives CDR1 MGHRA, CDR2 YSYEKL. Between the trimmed V and J ends, which lost 0 bases and 2 bases, there was a span of 7 bases. CDR3 sequence: CASSQESGTNEKLFF. The DNA for the CDR3 is TGCGCCAGCAGCCAAGAAAGTGGGACTAATGAAAAACTGTTTTTT.

The rearrangement uses TRBV11-1 and TRBJ2-1; D call uncertain. The V gene lost 5 bases and the J gene lost 7 bases, with 9 bases spanning the gap. The CDR3 runs to 12 residues. Germline loops: CDR1 SGHAT, CDR2 FQDESV (reference sequence). The CDR3 is CASSAYKNEQFF. The CDR3 nucleotides read TGTGCCAGCAGCGCCTACAAGAATGAGCAGTTCTTC.

The chain links TRBV5-1 to TRBJ1-1, with D possibly matching TRBD1 (5 bases). Per the germline V gene, CDR1 is SGHRS and CDR2 is YFSETQ. The CDR3 totals 13 residues. V lost 7 bases to trimming and J lost 1 base, with 11 bases between them. In nucleotides, the CDR3 is TGCGCCAGCGTGGGACCTGCGAACACTGAAGCTTTCTTT. It encodes CASVGPANTEAFF.

The J gene is TRBJ2-3, the V gene TRBV9; 16 positions agree with TRBD2. The CDR3 has 17 residues. Germline V gives CDR1 SGDLS, CDR2 YYNGEE. With 4 bases clipped from V and 3 bases from J, the junction kept 5 bases outside the gene matches. Here the CDR3 reads CASSSAGLAGGTDTQYF. For the CDR3, the DNA is TGTGCCAGCAGCTCAGCGGGACTAGCGGGGGGGACAGATACGCAGTATTTT.

V is TRBV7-2 and J is TRBJ2-2; D gene ambiguous. CDR1 and CDR2 from the germline V gene are SGHTA and FQGNSA. The V gene lost 5 bases and the J gene lost 5 bases, with 9 bases spanning the gap. The CDR3 totals 13 residues. The CDR3 reads CASSPSPTGELFF. The CDR3 nucleotides are TGTGCCAGCAGCCCCTCGCCAACCGGGGAGCTGTTTTTT. The complete variable domain, with remaining parts taken from reference TRBV7-2 and TRBJ2-2, reads GAGVSQSPSNKVTEKGKDVELRCDPISGHTALYWYRQSLGQGLEFLIYFQGNSAPDKSGLPSDRFSAERTGGSVSTLTIQRTQQEDSAVYLCASSPSPTGELFFGEGSRLTVL.